One and the same sample provided the 3 T cell receptor beta chains below, sequenced in a study of T cell changes during pregnancy in multiple sclerosis. The table came from immunoSEQ multiplex PCR; TCRdb's copy has only in-frame clones and leaves some out. The table includes around 100,000 clones, over 80% detected once. The specimen comprised peripheral blood, sampled after pregnancy. The receptors were gathered from a female donor with multiple sclerosis, enrolled in a pregnancy study.

The chain carries TRBV6-5 and TRBJ2-2; maybe TRBD1 (5 bases). Trimming removed 7 bases from V and 7 bases from J, with 16 bases in between. The CDR3 consists of 14 residues. The germline V gene has CDR1 MNHEY and CDR2 SVGAGI. For the CDR3, the DNA is TGTGCCAGCATTCGAAAGGGGTTCGGCGGGGAGCTGTTTTTT. It yields the protein CASIRKGFGGELFF.

The chain joins TRBV5-4 to TRBJ2-5; 14 bases are a match to TRBD2. The CDR3 is made up of 17 amino acids. The ends lost 6 bases at V and 5 bases at J; junction bases unmatched: 12. From germline, CDR1 is SGHNT and CDR2 YYREEE (reference sequence). As DNA, the CDR3 is TGTGCCAGCACTTTAGGGACTAGCGGGAGTGCTCGGGAGACCCAGTACTTC. As protein: CASTLGTSGSARETQYF.

This chain joins TRBV7-9 and TRBJ2-1; D unresolved. This CDR3 comprises 16 residues. Looked up from germline, CDR1 is SEHNR and CDR2 is FQNEAQ (reference sequence). The V gene lost 6 bases and the J gene lost 5 bases, with 20 bases spanning the gap. The CDR3 reads CASSLGSYTDHNEQFF. For the CDR3, the DNA is TGTGCCAGCAGTTTGGGTAGCTACACCGATCACAATGAGCAGTTCTTC. Full variable domain (rest looked up from reference TRBV7-9 and TRBJ2-1): DTGVSQNPRHKITKRGQNVTFRCDPISEHNRLYWYRQTLGQGPEFLTYFQNEAQLEKSRLLSDRFSAERPKGSFSTLEIQRTEQGDSAMYLCASSLGSYTDHNEQFFGPGTRLTVL.